The entry that follows covers one T cell receptor (beta chain) sequence. Its antigen remains unknown. The PCR was carried out with 60 Vbeta primers and 13 Jbeta primers. This table comes from immunoSEQ multiplex PCR, and its TCRdb copy is limited to in-frame clones, with some not included. This table has roughly 190,000 clones, about 81% appearing once. The CDR3 is made up of 13 amino acids. Germline V gene lookup returns CDR1 LNHDA and CDR2 SQIVND (reference sequence). The V segment lost 5 bases and the J segment 6 bases; nucleotides outside the gene matches: 5. This sample was included in a study of cytomegalovirus exposure and HLA in healthy donors. Study summary: Genetic ancestry analysis placed about 76% of the 410 or so donors that were genotyped in the Caucasian-associated cluster. Study observations and caveats: In vitro data verified three CMV-associated chains as specific for CMV antigens. Analyzed later, association rates of TCRs varied across HLA loci, with DRB1 most and HLA-C fewest. The classifier reportedly diagnosed cytomegalovirus status with high specificity and sensitivity.

The chain is built from TRBV19 and TRBJ2-3, with 7 bases that match TRBD1. Material: PBMCs. The source is a woman under 30 in good health and CMV-seronegative. For the CDR3, the DNA is TGTGCCAGTAGTCAACAGGGGTCGGATACGCAGTATTTT. It encodes CASSQQGSDTQYF. Variable domain in full (rest from reference TRBV19 and TRBJ2-3): DGGITQSPKYLFRKEGQNVTLSCEQNLNHDAMYWYRQDPGQGLRLIYYSQIVNDFQKGDIAEGYSVSREKKESFPLTVTSAQKNPTAFYLCASSQQGSDTQYFGPGTRLTVL.